A single sample gave rise to the 21 T cell receptor beta chains below, sequenced in a study of blood T cell repertoires in COVID-19 (TCRdb year 2020). Library preparation was by the immunoSEQ multiplex PCR assay. TCRdb's version of the immuneACCESS table is confined to in-frame rearrangements and falls short of the full clone set. An unresolved V gene accounts for under half of the shortfall where checked; the remainder is of unknown origin. This sample has about half a million clones in its table, and 85% to 90% of those were observed once. The ten largest account for about 0.91% of the sample. Source material: peripheral blood. These receptors were obtained from a man aged 18 to 29 with COVID-19, enrolled during active disease.

The V gene is TRBV5-1, the J gene TRBJ2-1; TRBD2 might be the D (6 bases). V gave up 1 base and J gave up 3 bases, with 8 bases separating them. CDR1 is SGHRS, CDR2 YFSETQ, per germline. The CDR3 extends over 14 amino acids. Written as DNA, the CDR3 is TGCGCCAGCAGCTTGCTAGCGCGCTACAATGAGCAGTTCTTC. Its protein is CASSLLARYNEQFF.

This chain links TRBV20-1 with TRBJ2-1; D unresolved. The CDR3 has 11 amino acids. V lost 2 bases, J lost 9 bases, and 8 bases lay in between. Germline V gene lookup returns CDR1 DFQATT and CDR2 SNEGSKA (reference sequence). The CDR3 nucleotides are TGCAGTGCTAGAAGTTACGGTGAGCAGTTCTTC. Translation gives CSARSYGEQFF.

The chain links TRBV3-1 (or the pseudogene TRBV3-2) to TRBJ2-7; 8 bases map to TRBD1. Looked up from germline, CDR1 is LGHDT and CDR2 is YNNKEL (reference sequence). There are 12 residues in the CDR3. V lost 5 bases and J lost 7; bases outside the gene matches: 4. CDR3 nucleotides: TGTGCCAGCAGCACTTGGGACAGGGAGCAGTACTTC. Protein product: CASSTWDREQYF.

The chain employs TRBV6-5 and TRBJ1-3, with no clear D. The CDR3 has 12 residues. The V gene lost 5 bases and the J gene lost 5 bases, with 7 bases spanning the gap. Germline V gene lookup returns CDR1 MNHEY and CDR2 SVGAGI. CDR3 protein: CASSPQRNTIYF. DNA for the CDR3: TGTGCCAGCAGTCCACAGAGAAACACCATATATTTT.

This clone has just a few counts. This chain uses TRBV19 with TRBJ2-7; TRBD2 might be the D (5 bases). The germline V and J ends were trimmed by 6 bases and 3 bases, with 15 bases remaining between them. CDR3 length equals 14 residues. Per the germline V gene, CDR1 is LNHDA and CDR2 is SQIVND (reference sequence). The CDR3 sequence is CASSVSRRSYEQYF. DNA for the CDR3: TGTGCCAGTAGCGTGTCCAGGAGGAGCTACGAGCAGTACTTC. Full variable domain (missing parts from reference TRBV19 and TRBJ2-7): DGGITQSPKYLFRKEGQNVTLSCEQNLNHDAMYWYRQDPGQGLRLIYYSQIVNDFQKGDIAEGYSVSREKKESFPLTVTSAQKNPTAFYLCASSVSRRSYEQYFGPGTRLTVT.

The V gene is TRBV27, the J gene TRBJ2-1; 10 positions agree with TRBD1. V was pared by 5 bases and J by 0 bases, with 4 bases of the junction left unmatched. Germline-derived CDR1 and CDR2 are MNHEY and SMNVEV (reference sequence). The CDR3 has 16 amino acids. The CDR3 loop reads CASSPGQGVSYNEQFF. The DNA of the CDR3 is TGTGCCAGCAGTCCAGGACAGGGGGTCTCCTACAATGAGCAGTTCTTC.

The chain carries TRBV13 and TRBJ2-4; maybe TRBD2 (6 bases). Trimming removed 5 bases at V and 6 bases at J, with 11 bases between. The CDR3 covers 13 residues. Germline lookup yields CDR1 PRHDT and CDR2 FYEKMQ (reference sequence). CDR3 loop: CASSHKAGNIQYF. The DNA of the CDR3 is TGTGCCAGCAGCCACAAAGCGGGAAACATTCAGTACTTC.

At least ten counts were recorded for this clone. J is TRBJ2-1 and V is TRBV19; 13 positions agree with TRBD2. The CDR3 spans 16 residues. Trimming cost V 2 bases and J 5 bases; bases outside gene matches: 3. Germline lookup yields CDR1 LNHDA and CDR2 SQIVND (reference sequence). The CDR3 coding sequence is TGTGCCAGTAGTATAATCACTAGCGGGGGGGACAATGAGCAGTTCTTC. Translated: CASSIITSGGDNEQFF.

The chain joins TRBV7-9 to TRBJ2-1, with 13 positions matching TRBD2. This CDR3 is built from 15 residues. The germline V gene encodes CDR1 SEHNR and CDR2 FQNEAQ (reference sequence). V lost 1 base, J lost 8 bases, and 2 bases stayed unmatched. CDR3 sequence reads: CASSLGTSGSHEQFF. In DNA form, the CDR3 reads TGTGCCAGCAGCTTAGGGACTAGCGGGAGCCATGAGCAGTTCTTC. The whole variable domain, remainder taken from reference TRBV7-9 and TRBJ2-1, is DTGVSQNPRHKITKRGQNVTFRCDPISEHNRLYWYRQTLGQGPEFLTYFQNEAQLEKSRLLSDRFSAERPKGSFSTLEIQRTEQGDSAMYLCASSLGTSGSHEQFFGPGTRLTVL.

The chain has TRBV2 and TRBJ1-5; D gene unclear. The CDR3 covers 14 residues. The germline gives CDR1 SNHLY, CDR2 FYNNEI. Trimming cost V 7 bases and J 1 base, with 11 bases left between them. This CDR3 reads CASNLPPSNQPQHF. CDR3 coding DNA: TGTGCCAGCAACCTACCACCCAGCAATCAGCCCCAGCATTTT.

The chain joins TRBV9 to TRBJ1-3; D remains ambiguous. This CDR3 spans 16 amino acids. CDR1 and CDR2 from the germline V gene are SGDLS and YYNGEE. V was shortened by 4 bases and J by 2 bases, with 16 bases between the two germline ends. The CDR3 loop reads CASSTDPSGAGNTIYF. As DNA, the CDR3 is TGTGCCAGCAGCACCGACCCCTCGGGTGCTGGAAACACCATATATTTT.

This rearrangement joins TRBV19 to TRBJ2-6; D might be TRBD1 (6 bases). This CDR3 is 20 amino acids long. V dropped 5 bases and J dropped 2 bases, with 25 bases sitting between them. CDR1 LNHDA and CDR2 SQIVND come from the germline V gene (reference sequence). The CDR3 DNA follows: TGTGCCAGTAGTGCATCACAATTTTCCAGGGGCCCCACTGGGGCCAACGTCCTGACTTTC. Amino acid sequence: CASSASQFSRGPTGANVLTF.

CDR3 nucleotide sequence: TGTGCCAGCAAGGGGGGCTACACCTTC. It codes for CASKGGYTF. V and J are TRBV2 and TRBJ1-2; perhaps TRBD1 as D (5 bases). CDR3 length equals 9 residues. Germline V CDR1 and CDR2: SNHLY, FYNNEI. V lost 7 bases and J 8 bases, leaving 5 bases between the germline ends.

The V call is TRBV27, the J call TRBJ2-2; 9 bases align to TRBD1. V dropped 5 bases and J dropped 7; count of bases not matched to a gene: 5. Germline lookup yields CDR1 MNHEY and CDR2 SMNVEV (reference sequence). The CDR3 covers 14 residues. The CDR3 DNA reads as TGTGCCAGCAGTCTGGGACAGGGTGTCGGGGAGCTGTTTTTT. Translating it yields CASSLGQGVGELFF.

The chain links TRBV27 to TRBJ1-6, with D uncertain. The CDR3 runs to 12 residues. Germline assignment: CDR1 MNHEY and CDR2 SMNVEV (reference sequence). V lost 3 bases and J lost 10, with 7 bases in between. The CDR3 protein is CASSFWQSPLHF. CDR3 DNA: TGTGCCAGCAGTTTTTGGCAATCACCCCTCCACTTT.

The chain uses TRBV19 and TRBJ1-5; TRBD1 agrees at 9 bases. CDR3 length: 13 residues. V dropped 7 bases and J dropped 9; count of bases not matched to a gene: 7. Germline V gene data show CDR1 as LNHDA and CDR2 as SQIVND (reference sequence). The chain's CDR3 is CASTGDRVGPQHF. The CDR3 nucleotides read TGTGCCAGTACTGGGGACAGGGTCGGGCCCCAGCATTTT.

This clone has just one count. The V call is TRBV5-5, the J call TRBJ1-1, with no clear D. This CDR3 has 14 amino acids. Germline V gives CDR1 SGHKS, CDR2 YYEKEE (reference sequence). V lost 4 bases and J 4 bases, leaving 14 bases between the germline ends. The CDR3 loop is CASSLQVRATEAFF. In nucleotides, the CDR3 is TGTGCCAGCAGCCTGCAGGTTCGAGCCACTGAAGCTTTCTTT. Using reference TRBV5-5 and TRBJ1-1 for the parts outside the CDR3, the full variable domain is DAGVTQSPTHLIKTRGQQVTLRCSPISGHKSVSWYQQVLGQGPQFIFQYYEKEERGRGNFPDRFSARQFPNYSSELNVNALLLGDSALYLCASSLQVRATEAFFGQGTRLTVV.

The chain has TRBV5-4 and TRBJ2-7, with TRBD1 matching 7 bases. CDR1 is SGHNT, CDR2 YYREEE, per germline (reference sequence). Trimming removed 4 bases from V and 3 bases from J; junction bases left unmatched: 10. This CDR3 is built from 15 residues. CDR3 nucleotide sequence: TGTGCCAGCAGCGACAGGGTAGTCTCTGTCTACGAGCAGTACTTC. This encodes CASSDRVVSVYEQYF.

As regards this clone: The junction does not match germline at one end; this may be a read error. The chain couples TRBV12-5 to TRBJ1-2, with D perhaps TRBD1 (6 bases). CDR3 length equals 12 residues. The germline V gene has CDR1 LGHNT and CDR2 FRNRAP. DNA for the CDR3: TGTGCTAGTGGTTTATGGAATGGGGGCGTCGCCTTC. Its translation is CASGLWNGGVAF.

The chain employs TRBV9 and TRBJ2-5; D is possibly TRBD1 (5 bases). Per germline, CDR1 SGDLS and CDR2 YYNGEE. The CDR3 runs 13 residues. Trimming took off 0 bases at V and 5 bases at J, with 8 bases between the two ends. CDR3 DNA sequence: TGTGCCAGCAGCGTAGCTCAGGGCGAGACCCAGTACTTC. Translated: CASSVAQGETQYF.

The chain employs TRBV5-5 and TRBJ2-1; 7 positions match TRBD1. This CDR3 is 16 amino acids long. The trim removed 2 bases at V and 3 bases at J, leaving 8 bases unmatched. The germline V gene encodes CDR1 SGHKS and CDR2 YYEKEE (reference sequence). CDR3 coding DNA: TGTGCCAGCAGCTTATCTGGTTCAGGGGGCTACAATGAGCAGTTCTTC. It yields the protein CASSLSGSGGYNEQFF.